This is a list of T cell receptor beta chains from one sample in a study of Tregs in tolerant kidney transplant recipients. Measured with immunoSEQ multiplex PCR; TCRdb has only the in-frame clones, and not every one. The table includes 55,000 to 75,000 clones, more than 70% detected once. Here the sequenced sample was CD4+ T cells from blood (PBMCs), taken 6 months after the transplant. These receptors were obtained from a human patient who received a combined kidney and bone marrow transplant. Among the T cells, some may be from the graft donor. Both conserved end residues are part of each CDR3. Fields, in order: D gene, V gene, CDR3 protein. The D gene is left open where the match is weak.

>TRBD1|TRBV28
CASSKQGTGHTEAFF
>-|TRBV2
CATSKERETQYF
>-|TRBV11-2
CASSGAGDGGANVLTF
>-|TRBV28
CASSFGPDNSYEQYF
>-|TRBV6-1
CASREGTPQHF
>-|TRBV19
CASIQGTEAFF
>TRBD1|TRBV9
CASSVSRDSEQYF
>TRBD1|TRBV7-9
CASSTGQGHGYTF
>-|TRBV11-2
CASSGYTGKAEQYF
>-|TRBV6-5
CASRRGSYNSPLHF
>-|TRBV4-1
CASSQDGAVTDTQYF
>-|TRBV4-3
CASSQDYRNSPLHF
>-|TRBV28
CATLPGANYGYTF
>-|TRBV7-2
CASSYTPNTEAFF
>TRBD2|TRBV5-1
CASSLNLAGAQETQYF
>-|TRBV5-4
CASSNRAVLDTEAFF
>TRBD2|TRBV5-1
CASSMTSGTYNEQFF
>-|TRBV14
CASSQGGGHQPQHF
>TRBD1|TRBV12-5
CASGLVTGGTEAFF
>-|TRBV20-1
CSARALVSLQF
>TRBD1|TRBV19
CASSPLWAGGRTRLNTEAFF
>TRBD2|TRBV27
CASRRKGRELAYNEQFF
>-|TRBV4-3
CASSQDQGQPQHF
>-|TRBV2
CASTNTVGGPMFF
>-|TRBV7-2
CASSVPRGTQYF
>TRBD1|TRBV29-1
CSLRGTGYGDTQYF
>TRBD2|TRBV11-1
CASSPRTSTGELFF
>-|TRBV11-2
CASSPQSYNEQFF
>TRBD1|TRBV7-9
CATPQGSTNTGELFF
>-|TRBV10-3
CAILSIPNTEAFF
>-|TRBV4-3
CASSQDSGEETQYF